A selection of T cell receptor beta chains follows, all from one sample in a study of T cells in localized non-small cell lung cancer. Profiling relied on immunoSEQ multiplex PCR, and the TCRdb table lists in-frame clones only, not all of them. The table records roughly 86,000 clones, approximately 84% of them present only once. Here the sequenced sample was peripheral blood, taken before any cancer treatment. Receptors originate from a man aged 40-75 years with stage I lung adenocarcinoma. Both conserved end residues are part of each CDR3. The D gene is left open where the match is weak. Only some rows state a clone size, as once, few, many or a class for expanded clones.

>once|TRBV2|TRBJ1-2|TRBD1
TGTGCCAGCAAAGGACAGGGGGGTTCTTTCTATGGCTACACCTTC
CASKGQGGSFYGYTF
>-|TRBV25-1|TRBJ2-5|-
TGTGCCAGCAGTGAATCTGGGGGGCGCGGGGAGACCCAGTACTTC
CASSESGGRGETQYF
>-|TRBV27|TRBJ2-1|TRBD1
TGTGCCAGCACCCAGGACAGGGGGGGGACGGGAGGGCCGTACAATGAGCAGTTCTTC
CASTQDRGGTGGPYNEQFF
>-|TRBV9|TRBJ1-2|-
TGTGCCAGCAGCGGGACTGACTATGGCTACACCTTC
CASSGTDYGYTF
>few|TRBV10-3|TRBJ1-2|-
TGTGCCATCAGTGAGTCGAAAAAGGGGGTCCCGGGAGGCTACACCTTC
CAISESKKGVPGGYTF
>-|TRBV9|TRBJ2-5|-
TGTGCCAGCAGCGCGGGATCATACCAAGAGACCCAGTACTTC
CASSAGSYQETQYF
>-|TRBV30|TRBJ2-4|-
TGTGCCTGGAGTGTAAAGGGGCTAAGCATTCAGTACTTC
CAWSVKGLSIQYF
>-|TRBV12-5|TRBJ2-7|TRBD2
TGTGCTAGTGGTTTGACTAGCGGGAGCGAGCAGTACTTC
CASGLTSGSEQYF
>-|TRBV30|TRBJ1-5|-
TGTGCCTGGAGTGTACCGCAGCTAAGGAGCAATCAGCCCCAGCATTTT
CAWSVPQLRSNQPQHF
>-|TRBV28|TRBJ1-3|-
TGTGCCAGCAGGCCAGGGGCGACTCTCTCTGGAAACACCATATATTTT
CASRPGATLSGNTIYF
>once|TRBV10-3|TRBJ2-7|-
TGTGCCATCAGAACAGCAGGGAACGGCGAGCAGTACTTC
CAIRTAGNGEQYF
>-|TRBV5-8|TRBJ2-1|TRBD2
TGTGCCAGCAGCCGGGAGGGAATAATAGCGGGGGCCGGCAATGAGCAGTTCTTC
CASSREGIIAGAGNEQFF
>-|TRBV5-4|TRBJ2-5|TRBD1
TGTGCCAGCAGCTTGGAGCGGACAGGGGACCCCCTGACGGAGACCCAGTACTTC
CASSLERTGDPLTETQYF
>-|TRBV5-5|TRBJ2-7|-
TGTGCCAGCAGCTTGGCCCGAGGGGTTACGACCTCCTACGAGCAGTACTTC
CASSLARGVTTSYEQYF
>-|TRBV7-3|TRBJ1-1|-
TGTGCCAGCAGCAGATCCCCCGGGGGGGATACTGAAGCTTTCTTT
CASSRSPGGDTEAFF
>few|TRBV5-6|TRBJ1-1|TRBD1
TGTGCCAGCATCTACTGGACAGGGACGAAGGGCACTGAAGCTTTCTTT
CASIYWTGTKGTEAFF
>-|TRBV19|TRBJ2-5|TRBD1
TGTGCCAGTAGTATATTCTTCGGGACAGACTCGGAGACCCAGTACTTC
CASSIFFGTDSETQYF
>few|TRBV11-2|TRBJ2-7|-
TGTGCCAGCAGCCTCAGCTCCTACGAGCAGTACTTC
CASSLSSYEQYF
>-|TRBV10-1|TRBJ2-2|-
TGCGCCAGCAGCCCCCTGCCTGGGGCCGGGGAGCTGTTTTTT
CASSPLPGAGELFF
>-|TRBV27|TRBJ1-5|-
TGTGCCAGCAGTTTAGGTGGGAGAGGGCAGCCCCAGCATTTT
CASSLGGRGQPQHF
>-|TRBV5-1|TRBJ2-1|-
TGCGCCAGCAGCTTTCAGATTGAGCAGTTCTTC
CASSFQIEQFF
>-|TRBV11-2|TRBJ2-7|-
TGTGCCAGCAGCCCGCCGGGGGTGGGCACCTACGAGCAGTACTTC
CASSPPGVGTYEQYF
>-|TRBV7-3|TRBJ2-3|-
TGTGCCAGCAGCCCCGGCGGCCCAGCAGAGGGCACGCAGTATTTT
CASSPGGPAEGTQYF
>-|TRBV6-5|TRBJ1-4|-
TGTGCCAGCAGTTACTCCCCGGGGATGCCTAATGAAAAACTGTTTTTT
CASSYSPGMPNEKLFF
>-|TRBV29-1|TRBJ1-2|-
TGCAGCGTTGGGAGCTATCGGACACTTTATGGCTACACCTTC
CSVGSYRTLYGYTF
>-|TRBV18|TRBJ1-1|-
TGTGCCAGCTCACTCGGGGAGAACACTGAAGCTTTCTTT
CASSLGENTEAFF
>-|TRBV6-6|TRBJ2-5|-
TGTGCCAGCAGTTACTCGCCCTTCCTCCGAGAGACCCAGTACTTC
CASSYSPFLRETQYF
>-|TRBV5-1|TRBJ2-7|TRBD1
TGCGCCAGCAGCTTGGGAGGGACAGAGGAGCAGTACTTC
CASSLGGTEEQYF
>-|TRBV5-1|TRBJ2-7|-
TGCGCCAGCAGCACGCAAGGGGGCGAGCAGTACTTC
CASSTQGGEQYF
>-|TRBV5-1|TRBJ2-7|TRBD2
TGCGCCAGCAGCTTCGGACCTGGGACTAGCGGGAGGGACTACGAGCAGTACTTC
CASSFGPGTSGRDYEQYF
>-|TRBV10-3|TRBJ2-5|TRBD2
TGTGCCATCAGTGACCCGACTAGCGGAAGAGGGGAGACCCAGTACTTC
CAISDPTSGRGETQYF
>-|TRBV7-2|TRBJ2-5|-
TGTGCCAGCAGCTTTCAGTTACAAGAGACCCAGTACTTC
CASSFQLQETQYF
>-|TRBV7-9|TRBJ2-1|-
TGTGCCAGCAGCTTAGTCCAGACACTCTCCTACAATGAGCAGTTCTTC
CASSLVQTLSYNEQFF
>-|TRBV14|TRBJ2-7|TRBD2
TGTGCCAGCAGCACGACTAGCGGGAGCTTCCCTCAGTACTTC
CASSTTSGSFPQYF
>-|TRBV10-3|TRBJ1-4|-
TGTGCCTCCAGTTCTGGGACGGTAGATGAAAAACTGTTTTTT
CASSSGTVDEKLFF
>-|TRBV18|TRBJ2-5|-
TGTGCCAGCTCACCAAATCCCATTGACAGGCAAGAGACCCAGTACTTC
CASSPNPIDRQETQYF
>-|TRBV19|TRBJ2-3|-
TGTGCCAGTAGTATAGGGTCGGACAGACCCTCTGGGGTCACAGATACGCAGTATTTT
CASSIGSDRPSGVTDTQYF
>-|TRBV14|TRBJ1-2|-
TGTGCCAGCAGCCAAGTAGCGGCCTATGGCTACACCTTC
CASSQVAAYGYTF
>-|TRBV7-9|TRBJ1-1|-
TGTGCCAGCAGCTTAAGGTCGAGGAACACTGAAGCTTTCTTT
CASSLRSRNTEAFF
>-|TRBV5-6|TRBJ2-1|-
TGTGCCAGCAGCTTCGGGAGCTCCTACAATGAGCAGTTCTTC
CASSFGSSYNEQFF
>few|TRBV29-1|TRBJ1-1|TRBD1
TGCAGCGGGGGGACAGTTCAGAACACTGAAGCTTTCTTT
CSGGTVQNTEAFF
>-|TRBV4-2|TRBJ1-2|TRBD1
TGTGCCAGCAGCCAAGATGGACAGGGCCTATTCCCGCCTTCTAGCTACACCTTC
CASSQDGQGLFPPSSYTF
>-|TRBV20-1|TRBJ2-5|-
TGCAGTGCTATAAAACGAGAGACCCAGTACTTC
CSAIKRETQYF
>few|TRBV7-2|TRBJ1-6|-
TGTGCCAGCCGGAGTGGGGGCGCGGGGAATTCACCCCTCCACTTT
CASRSGGAGNSPLHF
>few|TRBV19|TRBJ1-1|TRBD1
TGTGCCAGTAGAAGCGCGGGACAGAGACTAATGGAAGCTTTCTTT
CASRSAGQRLMEAFF
>-|TRBV11-2|TRBJ2-5|-
TGTGCCAGCAGCCAAAATAGAGAGACCCAGTACTTC
CASSQNRETQYF
>-|TRBV14|TRBJ1-5|-
TGTGCCAGCAGCCAAGTACTTTTGGGGGAATATAGCAATCAGCCCCAGCATTTT
CASSQVLLGEYSNQPQHF
>-|TRBV27|TRBJ2-6|-
TGTGCCAGCAGCCGCTCCCTAGGGGGAACTGGGGCCAACGTCCTGACTTTC
CASSRSLGGTGANVLTF
>-|TRBV7-9|TRBJ1-6|TRBD1
TGTGCCAGCAGCCGGACAGGGGGTAATTCACCCCTCCACTTT
CASSRTGGNSPLHF
>-|TRBV28|TRBJ1-2|TRBD1
TGTGCCAGCAGTAAAGGGGGCGGCTATGGCTACACCTTC
CASSKGGGYGYTF